The 32 T cell receptor beta chains in this list originate from one sample, sequenced in a study of cytomegalovirus exposure and HLA in healthy donors. 60 Vbeta and 13 Jbeta primers were used in PCR. Using immunoSEQ multiplex PCR, the repertoire was profiled, and TCRdb retains in-frame clones only, with some absent. The data contain tens of thousands of clones, 72% of them singletons. Sequencing was done on a sample of PBMCs. The receptors derive from a woman aged 40-49 years in good health and CMV-seropositive.

This clone was found a few times. The chain joins TRBV28 to TRBJ2-1, with a tentative D call TRBD2 (5 bases). This CDR3 comprises 13 residues. Germline V CDR1 and CDR2: MDHEN, SYDVKM. V was cut by 5 bases and J by 4 bases, with 9 bases left in between. The CDR3 loop is CASSRSGYNEQFF. In nucleotides, the CDR3 is TGTGCCAGCAGTCGCTCGGGGTACAATGAGCAGTTCTTC. Together with reference TRBV28 and TRBJ2-1, the CDR3 gives the full variable domain: DVKVTQSSRYLVKRTGEKVFLECVQDMDHENMFWYRQDPGLGLRLIYFSYDVKMKEKGDIPEGYSVSREKKERFSLILESASTNQTSMYLCASSRSGYNEQFFGPGTRLTVL.

As DNA, the CDR3 is TGTGCCAGCAGTTACGAAGCCGCACAGGGGGAGACCCAGTACTTC. Amino acids: CASSYEAAQGETQYF. V and J are TRBV6-5 and TRBJ2-5; 7 bases line up with TRBD1. V dropped 2 bases and J dropped 5; count of bases not matched to a gene: 8. CDR1 is MNHEY, CDR2 SVGAGI, per germline. The CDR3 spans 15 residues.

The chain has TRBV27 and TRBJ2-7; weak D call: TRBD2 (5 bases). Trimming stripped 0 bases from V and 0 bases from J, with 12 bases between. The CDR3 consists of 16 residues. CDR1 is MNHEY and CDR2 is SMNVEV in the germline V gene (reference sequence). The DNA of the CDR3 is TGTGCCAGCAGTTTATCGAGGGTCCAAAGCTCCTACGAGCAGTACTTC. Its protein product is CASSLSRVQSSYEQYF.

This clone showed up just a few times. V and J are TRBV4-3 and TRBJ1-1; D gene uncertain. Deletions cut 8 bases from V and 1 base from J, with 11 bases between. The CDR3 sequence is 13 residues long. CDR1 is LGHNA, CDR2 YSLEER, per germline. CDR3 sequence (DNA): TGCGCCAGCTCTTCGGGGTGGAACACTGAAGCTTTCTTT. This sequence encodes CASSSGWNTEAFF.

J is TRBJ2-7 and V is TRBV4-1; TRBD1 matches 8 bases. V lost 0 bases and J lost 3; bases outside the gene matches: 10. This CDR3 spans 17 amino acids. The germline V gene has CDR1 MGHRA and CDR2 YSYEKL. The CDR3 DNA reads as TGCGCCAGCAGCCAAGATAGTACGGACAGGGTCCACTACGAGCAGTACTTC. Translation gives CASSQDSTDRVHYEQYF.

The chain combines TRBV15 with TRBJ1-1; no firm D call. The V and J ends lost 0 bases and 9 bases respectively, with 17 bases between them. The germline CDR1 and CDR2 sequences are LNHNV and YYDKDF (reference sequence). The CDR3 runs to 15 residues. The DNA of the CDR3 is TGTGCCACCAGCAGAGATCAGATTGGGAGGGCCCAAGCTTTCTTT. As protein: CATSRDQIGRAQAFF.

The chain uses TRBV12-5 and TRBJ2-7, with 12 positions matching TRBD2. V lost 6 bases, J lost 1 base, and 16 bases stayed unmatched. The CDR3 is 19 amino acids. CDR1 LGHNT and CDR2 FRNRAP come from the germline V gene. CDR3 sequence (DNA): TGTGCTAGTGGCCCCACCCCCGGGCTAGCGGGAGGGCCGTCCTACGAGCAGTACTTC. As protein: CASGPTPGLAGGPSYEQYF.

The chain couples TRBV30 to TRBJ1-6; 8 bases fit TRBD1. The CDR3 is 15 residues long. Germline V gene sequence: CDR1 GTSNPN, CDR2 SVGIG (reference sequence). V trimming: 7 bases; J trimming: 10 bases; junction bases outside the gene matches: 15. Here the CDR3 reads CAYRPGGATWSPLHF. The CDR3 region has the DNA TGTGCCTACCGGCCAGGGGGCGCGACGTGGTCACCCCTCCACTTT.

The V call is TRBV28, the J call TRBJ1-5; 7 bases are shared with TRBD1. V lost 6 bases and J lost 5; bases outside the gene matches: 1. Germline-derived CDR1 and CDR2 are MDHEN and SYDVKM. The CDR3 runs to 12 residues. This CDR3 reads CASRQGDQPQHF. DNA of the CDR3: TGTGCCAGCAGGCAGGGGGATCAGCCCCAGCATTTT. The variable domain in full, with the rest retrieved from reference TRBV28 and TRBJ1-5, is DVKVTQSSRYLVKRTGEKVFLECVQDMDHENMFWYRQDPGLGLRLIYFSYDVKMKEKGDIPEGYSVSREKKERFSLILESASTNQTSMYLCASRQGDQPQHFGDGTRLSIL.

The genes are TRBV25-1 and TRBJ2-1; 9 positions agree with TRBD1. Unmatched junction bases numbered 11, after V lost 5 bases and J lost 9 bases. CDR1 MGHDK and CDR2 SYGVNS come from the germline V gene. The CDR3 consists of 15 residues. DNA for the CDR3: TGTGCCAGCAGTTCTATCCCGGGACAGGGAGGTGAGCAGTTCTTC. It translates to CASSSIPGQGGEQFF.

The chain recombines TRBV5-4 with TRBJ2-2; 7 positions agree with TRBD2. The germline CDR1 and CDR2 sequences are SGHNT and YYREEE (reference sequence). Trimming cost V 7 bases and J 6 bases; bases outside gene matches: 6. The CDR3 spans 13 residues. Written as DNA, the CDR3 is TGTGCCAGCTCTGTAGCGGGTCCCGGGGAGCTGTTTTTT. Its translation is CASSVAGPGELFF.

The chain has TRBV14 and TRBJ1-4; no definite D call. The ends were cut back, 1 base at V and 4 bases at J, with 10 bases in the middle. The CDR3 has 15 residues. Germline loops: CDR1 SGHDN, CDR2 FVKESK. CDR3 DNA sequence: TGTGCCAGCAGCCAAGGAGGATCGGGTAATGAAAAACTGTTTTTT. Translation gives CASSQGGSGNEKLFF. Full variable domain (outside the CDR3, taken from reference TRBV14 and TRBJ1-4): EAGVTQFPSHSVIEKGQTVTLRCDPISGHDNLYWYRRVMGKEIKFLLHFVKESKQDESGMPNNRFLAERTGGTYSTLKVQPAELEDSGVYFCASSQGGSGNEKLFFGSGTQLSVL.

This clone appeared a few times. The J gene is TRBJ1-4, the V gene TRBV4-1; no reliable D call. The CDR3 covers 18 residues. V was shortened by 1 base and J by 0 bases, with 15 bases between the two germline ends. Germline loops: CDR1 MGHRA, CDR2 YSYEKL. The CDR3 DNA reads as TGCGCCAGCAGCCAAGTTAATTTGGGCTTTACAACTAATGAAAAACTGTTTTTT. It codes for CASSQVNLGFTTNEKLFF.

This clone has only one observation. The chain uses TRBV27 and TRBJ1-1; D might be TRBD1 (6 bases). The V end was cut by 5 bases, the J end by 6 bases, with 16 bases between. Per germline, CDR1 MNHEY and CDR2 SMNVEV (reference sequence). There are 14 residues in the CDR3. CDR3 protein: CASSRRSAGAEAFF. The CDR3 DNA sequence: TGTGCCAGCAGTAGAAGATCGGCAGGGGCTGAAGCTTTCTTT.

The chain joins TRBV4-1 to TRBJ2-4, with TRBD2 matching over 9 bases. Germline CDR1 is MGHRA and CDR2 is YSYEKL. CDR3 length: 18 residues. V lost 9 bases to trimming and J lost 0 bases; unmatched junction nucleotides: 15. The CDR3 loop is CASKPDSGSVSAKNIQYF. For the CDR3, the DNA is TGCGCCAGTAAGCCAGATAGCGGGAGTGTCTCAGCCAAAAACATTCAGTACTTC.

The genes are TRBV15 and TRBJ1-1; a possible D gene is TRBD1 (5 bases). Germline V gene data show CDR1 as LNHNV and CDR2 as YYDKDF (reference sequence). CDR3 length: 15 amino acids. V lost 1 base and J lost 0, with 9 bases in between. The DNA for the CDR3 is TGTGCCACCAGCAGAGGGGCAGGGTTGAACACTGAAGCTTTCTTT. Its translation is CATSRGAGLNTEAFF.

The V and J genes are TRBV4-3 and TRBJ1-2; possible D gene TRBD1, 5 bases. The CDR3 totals 13 residues. V was clipped by 0 bases and J by 11 bases, with 13 bases between them. From germline, CDR1 is LGHNA and CDR2 YSLEER. DNA of the CDR3: TGCGCCAGCAGCCAAGAGGGGGGGTCGCTATACACCTTC. Translation: CASSQEGGSLYTF.

The V call is TRBV7-2, the J call TRBJ2-7; D uncertain. Germline lookup yields CDR1 SGHTA and CDR2 FQGNSA. This CDR3 has 12 amino acids. Trimming stripped 1 base from V and 7 bases from J, with 8 bases between. The CDR3 is CASSLVSGEQYF. The CDR3 coding sequence is TGTGCCAGCAGCTTAGTCTCCGGGGAGCAGTACTTC.

This clone appeared once. This sequence joins TRBV4-3 and TRBJ2-3; D gene ambiguous. The germline V and J ends were trimmed by 0 bases and 6 bases, with 13 bases remaining between them. Per germline, CDR1 LGHNA and CDR2 YSLEER. The CDR3 spans 15 residues. The CDR3 DNA is TGCGCCAGCAGCCAAGAAGCTAGGCCGGTGGATACGCAGTATTTT. Protein sequence: CASSQEARPVDTQYF.

This clone was seen at least ten times. The V call is TRBV4-1, the J call TRBJ1-1, with D possibly TRBD1 on 5 matching bases. The CDR3 has 14 residues. V lost 1 base and J 0 bases, leaving 6 bases between the germline ends. The germline V gene has CDR1 MGHRA and CDR2 YSYEKL. Here the CDR3 DNA reads TGCGCCAGCAGCCAAGGGGGCATGAACACTGAAGCTTTCTTT. Residues: CASSQGGMNTEAFF.

The chain recombines TRBV6-5 with TRBJ2-3, with D perhaps matching TRBD1 (5 bases). V was cut by 8 bases and J by 3 bases, with 15 bases left in between. CDR1 and CDR2 from the germline V gene are MNHEY and SVGAGI. CDR3 length equals 14 residues. CDR3 DNA: TGTGCCAGCTCCACGACAGCGAGTACAGATACGCAGTATTTT. Amino acid sequence: CASSTTASTDTQYF.

V usage is TRBV15 and J usage is TRBJ2-3, with D perhaps TRBD2 (6 bases). The CDR3 extends over 16 amino acids. Germline lookup yields CDR1 LNHNV and CDR2 YYDKDF (reference sequence). Trimming left V 1 base short and J 2 bases short, with 13 bases between. In DNA, the CDR3 is TGTGCCACCAGCAGAGGGGGCGGGACTTACACAGATACGCAGTATTTT. Its protein is CATSRGGGTYTDTQYF.

V and J are TRBV28 and TRBJ2-1, with 8 bases lining up with TRBD1. Trimming removed 7 bases from V and 6 bases from J; junction bases left unmatched: 8. CDR1 MDHEN and CDR2 SYDVKM come from the germline V gene. The CDR3 runs 14 residues. The CDR3 bases are TGTGCCAGCACCGTACCCACAGGGGGCAATGAGCAGTTCTTC. As protein: CASTVPTGGNEQFF.

The CDR3 region is CASSSGQSDTQYF. CDR3 nucleotides: TGTGCCAGCAGCTCCGGACAGTCAGATACGCAGTATTTT. The V and J genes are TRBV5-6 and TRBJ2-3, with D possibly matching TRBD1 (6 bases). Germline loops: CDR1 SGHDT, CDR2 YYEEEE. V shed 3 bases and J shed 4 bases, with 9 bases lying between them. The CDR3 totals 13 residues.

The chain couples TRBV28 to TRBJ1-2; 7 bases are shared with TRBD1. V gave up 5 bases and J gave up 7 bases; unmatched junction bases: 7. Germline CDR1 is MDHEN and CDR2 is SYDVKM. The CDR3 sequence is 13 residues long. The CDR3 region has the DNA TGTGCCAGCAGTCCGACAGGGTTTTTTGGCTACACCTTC. Amino acids: CASSPTGFFGYTF.

This clone was detected once. The V gene is TRBV28, the J gene TRBJ1-2; the D is unclear. Germline V gene lookup returns CDR1 MDHEN and CDR2 SYDVKM. With 4 bases removed from V and 4 bases from J, the gap between germline ends came to 7 bases. The CDR3 sequence is 12 residues long. Here the CDR3 reads CASSWSRYGYTF. DNA of the CDR3: TGTGCCAGCAGTTGGAGTCGCTATGGCTACACCTTC.

The chain joins TRBV30 to TRBJ2-1, with 9 bases identical to TRBD1. The CDR3 is 16 residues long. The germline gives CDR1 GTSNPN, CDR2 SVGIG (reference sequence). V shed 0 bases, J shed 6 bases, and the junction held 9 bases outside the gene matches. CDR3 region: CAWSVFGQGNVNEQFF. For the CDR3, the DNA is TGTGCCTGGAGTGTATTCGGACAGGGGAATGTCAATGAGCAGTTCTTC.

The CDR3 spells CASSQDAVSYEQYF. CDR3 sequence (DNA): TGCGCCAGCAGCCAAGACGCAGTCTCCTACGAGCAGTACTTC. The V and J genes are TRBV4-1 and TRBJ2-7, with unresolved D. V was pared by 0 bases and J by 0 bases, with 6 bases between. Germline V gene data show CDR1 as MGHRA and CDR2 as YSYEKL. The length of the CDR3 is 14 residues.

The chain uses TRBV5-1 and TRBJ2-1; 7 bases match TRBD2. This CDR3 comprises 16 residues. Germline CDR1 and CDR2: SGHRS and YFSETQ. J lost 7 bases, V lost 0 bases, and 10 bases had no gene match. The CDR3 protein is CASSLVLGGSPNEQFF. CDR3 DNA: TGCGCCAGCAGCTTGGTTTTGGGCGGGAGTCCGAATGAGCAGTTCTTC.

The chain is built from TRBV7-9 and TRBJ1-3; 8 bases line up with TRBD1. V shed 5 bases, J shed 0 bases, and the junction held 9 bases outside the gene matches. The germline gives CDR1 SEHNR, CDR2 FQNEAQ (reference sequence). The CDR3 is 17 amino acids. The CDR3 sequence: CASSALPQGASGNTIYF. DNA of the CDR3: TGTGCCAGCAGCGCGTTACCTCAGGGGGCCTCTGGAAACACCATATATTTT. The complete variable domain, with remaining parts taken from reference TRBV7-9 and TRBJ1-3, reads DTGVSQNPRHKITKRGQNVTFRCDPISEHNRLYWYRQTLGQGPEFLTYFQNEAQLEKSRLLSDRFSAERPKGSFSTLEIQRTEQGDSAMYLCASSALPQGASGNTIYFGEGSWLTVV.

The chain couples TRBV27 to TRBJ1-2; D is undetermined. Germline CDR1 reads MNHEY; CDR2 reads SMNVEV (reference sequence). Trimming removed 0 bases from V and 4 bases from J, with 9 bases in between. The length of the CDR3 is 14 residues. CDR3 region: CASSLSHSLYGYTF. The CDR3 nucleotides are TGTGCCAGCAGTTTATCTCACAGCCTCTATGGCTACACCTTC.

The genes are TRBV5-1 and TRBJ1-4; D may be TRBD1 (5 bases). Germline V gene sequence: CDR1 SGHRS, CDR2 YFSETQ. The CDR3 spans 15 residues. V lost 7 bases, J lost 0 bases, and 13 bases lay in between. For the CDR3, the DNA is TGCGCCAGCGCGAAGGGGCCCGCAACTAATGAAAAACTGTTTTTT. Protein product: CASAKGPATNEKLFF. The variable domain in full, with the rest retrieved from reference TRBV5-1 and TRBJ1-4, is KAGVTQTPRYLIKTRGQQVTLSCSPISGHRSVSWYQQTPGQGLQFLFEYFSETQRNKGNFPGRFSGRQFSNSRSEMNVSTLELGDSALYLCASAKGPATNEKLFFGSGTQLSVL.